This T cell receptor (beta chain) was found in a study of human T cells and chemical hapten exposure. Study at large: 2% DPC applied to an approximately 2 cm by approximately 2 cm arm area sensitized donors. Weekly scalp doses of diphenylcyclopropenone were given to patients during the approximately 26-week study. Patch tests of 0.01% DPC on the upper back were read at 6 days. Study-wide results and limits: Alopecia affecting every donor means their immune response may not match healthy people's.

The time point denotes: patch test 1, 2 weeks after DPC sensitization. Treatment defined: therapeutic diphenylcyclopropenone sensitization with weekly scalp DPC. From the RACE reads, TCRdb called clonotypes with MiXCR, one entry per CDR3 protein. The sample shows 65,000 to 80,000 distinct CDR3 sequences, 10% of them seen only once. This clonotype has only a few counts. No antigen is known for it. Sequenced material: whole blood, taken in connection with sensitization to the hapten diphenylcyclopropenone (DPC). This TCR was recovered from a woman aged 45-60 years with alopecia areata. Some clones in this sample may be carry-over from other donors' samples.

In DNA, the CDR3 is TGTGCCACCCGGACGGGCCCCACAGATACGCAGTATTTT. Protein: CATRTGPTDTQYF. The J gene is TRBJ2-3, the V gene TRBV28; D is undetermined. Trimming took off 10 bases at V and 2 bases at J, with 13 bases between the two ends. The germline V gene has CDR1 MDHEN and CDR2 SYDVKM. The CDR3 sequence is 13 residues long. The variable domain in full, with the rest retrieved from reference TRBV28 and TRBJ2-3, is DVKVTQSSRYLVKRTGEKVFLECVQDMDHENMFWYRQDPGLGLRLIYFSYDVKMKEKGDIPEGYSVSREKKERFSLILESASTNQTSMYLCATRTGPTDTQYFGPGTRLTVL.